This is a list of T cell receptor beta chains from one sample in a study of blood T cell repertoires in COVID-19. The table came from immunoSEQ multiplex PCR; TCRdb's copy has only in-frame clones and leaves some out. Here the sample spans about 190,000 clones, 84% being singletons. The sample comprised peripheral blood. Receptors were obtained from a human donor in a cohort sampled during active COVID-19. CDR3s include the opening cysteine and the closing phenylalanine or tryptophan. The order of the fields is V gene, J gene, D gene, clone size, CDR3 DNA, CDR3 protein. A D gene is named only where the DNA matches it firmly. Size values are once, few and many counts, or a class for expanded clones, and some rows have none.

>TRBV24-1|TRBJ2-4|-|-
TGTGCCACCAGTGACCCTGGGTCGGGAAACATTCAGTACTTC
CATSDPGSGNIQYF
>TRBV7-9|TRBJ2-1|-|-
TGTGCCAGCAGCTTAGTCGTTGAGCAGTTCTTC
CASSLVVEQFF
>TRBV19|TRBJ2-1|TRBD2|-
TGTGCCAGTGAACGGACTAGCGGGAACAATGAGCAGTTCTTC
CASERTSGNNEQFF
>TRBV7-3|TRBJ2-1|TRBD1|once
TGTGCCAGCAGCCCCGGGACAGGGGCGAATGAGCAGTTCTTC
CASSPGTGANEQFF
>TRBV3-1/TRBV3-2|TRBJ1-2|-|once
TGTGCCAGCAGCCAGCAGGACGGGGACTATGGCTACACCTTC
CASSQQDGDYGYTF
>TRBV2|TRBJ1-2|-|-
TGTGCCAGCAGTGAAAGGAGTTCCTATGGCTACACCTTC
CASSERSSYGYTF
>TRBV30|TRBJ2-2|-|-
TGTGCCTGGAGGAGGAGTGAGAACACCGGGGAGCTGTTTTTT
CAWRRSENTGELFF
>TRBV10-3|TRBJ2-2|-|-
TGTGCCATCAGGGTCGGACGGGGCACCGGGGAGCTGTTTTTT
CAIRVGRGTGELFF
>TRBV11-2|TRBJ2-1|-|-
TGTGCCAGCAGCTCGGGACTTACTGGTAGGACCAATGAGCAGTTCTTC
CASSSGLTGRTNEQFF
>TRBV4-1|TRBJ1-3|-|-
TGCGCCAGCGCCACTGGTCACTCTGGAAACACCATATATTTT
CASATGHSGNTIYF
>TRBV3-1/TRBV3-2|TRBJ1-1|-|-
TGTGCCAGCAGCCAAGTAGACTCCTCATCAGAAGCTTTCTTT
CASSQVDSSSEAFF
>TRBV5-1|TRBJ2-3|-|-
TGCGCCAGCAGCTCCCTATCGGATACGCAGTATTTT
CASSSLSDTQYF
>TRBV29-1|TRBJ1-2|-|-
TGCAGCGTTGTTTCGGGAGACTATGGCTACACCTTC
CSVVSGDYGYTF
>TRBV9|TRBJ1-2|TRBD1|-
TGTGCCAGCAGTGTCGACAGGGACTATGGCTACACCTTC
CASSVDRDYGYTF
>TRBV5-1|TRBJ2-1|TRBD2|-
TGCGCCAGCAGCTTGCGGCTAGCGGGAGGGAATGAGCAGTTCTTC
CASSLRLAGGNEQFF
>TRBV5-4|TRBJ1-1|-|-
TGTGCCAGCAGCTTGCAGGGGACGAACACTGAAGCTTTCTTT
CASSLQGTNTEAFF
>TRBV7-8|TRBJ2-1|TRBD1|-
TGTGCCAGCAGCGGCGGACAGGGCTCCTACAATGAGCAGTTCTTC
CASSGGQGSYNEQFF